Below are 27 T cell receptor beta chains sequenced from a single sample in a study of blood T cell repertoires in COVID-19. Using immunoSEQ multiplex PCR, the repertoire was profiled, and TCRdb retains in-frame clones only, with some absent. The repertoire holds approximately 82,000 clones, around 92% seen once, with approximately 6.3% in the top ten. Specimen: peripheral blood. These receptors were collected from an older woman with active COVID-19.

The J gene is TRBJ2-7, the V gene TRBV11-3, with 14 bases identical to TRBD2. Germline-derived CDR1 and CDR2 are SGHNT and YENEEA. V lost 2 bases and J lost 4; bases outside the gene matches: 13. CDR3 length equals 19 residues. The CDR3 DNA follows: TGTGCCAGCAGCTTAAGTCCCGGGACTAGCGGGAGTCTGAGGTACGAGCAGTACTTC. This codes for CASSLSPGTSGSLRYEQYF. The entire variable domain, with the rest obtained from reference TRBV11-3 and TRBJ2-7, is as follows: EAGVVQSPRYKIIEKKQPVAFWCNPISGHNTLYWYLQNLGQGPELLIRYENEEAVDDSQLPKDRFSAERLKGVDSTLKIQPAELGDSAVYLCASSLSPGTSGSLRYEQYFGPGTRLTVT.

This clone was seen a single time. CDR3 residues: CASTGGRAPADTQYF. The CDR3 coding sequence is TGTGCCAGCACCGGGGGGCGGGCCCCCGCAGATACGCAGTATTTT. The rearrangement links TRBV7-2 to TRBJ2-3; a weak D match, TRBD2 (7 bases). Germline CDR1 SGHTA, CDR2 FQGNSA. There are 15 residues in the CDR3. Trimming shortened V by 7 bases and J by 4 bases, and 18 bases separated the two germline ends.

V usage is TRBV6-2 or TRBV6-3 and J usage is TRBJ2-1; TRBD2 agrees at 10 bases. The V gene end was trimmed by 4 bases and the J gene end by 4 bases; junction bases not matched to a gene: 7. The germline V gene has CDR1 MNHEY and CDR2 SVGEGT. This CDR3 spans 16 amino acids. The DNA of the CDR3 is TGTGCCAGCAGTTCCCATACTAGCGGGGTGTACAATGAGCAGTTCTTC. Its translation is CASSSHTSGVYNEQFF.

The J gene is TRBJ2-1, the V gene TRBV7-3; 12 positions match TRBD2. The CDR3 extends over 14 amino acids. V shed 5 bases, J shed 9 bases, and the junction held 5 bases outside the gene matches. CDR1 SGHTA and CDR2 FQGTGA come from the germline V gene. CDR3 in amino acids: CASSRLAGVTEQFF. In nucleotides, the CDR3 is TGTGCCAGCAGCCGACTAGCGGGAGTGACTGAGCAGTTCTTC.

This chain links TRBV2 with TRBJ2-1; TRBD2 matches at 8 bases. The CDR3 sequence is 16 residues long. CDR1 is SNHLY, CDR2 FYNNEI, per germline. Trimming at V came to 11 bases and at J to 1 base, leaving 13 bases not matched to a gene. Here the CDR3 reads CALGAGALNSYNEQFF. CDR3 nucleotides: TGTGCCTTAGGAGCGGGAGCTTTGAATTCCTACAATGAGCAGTTCTTC.

This chain connects TRBV11-3 to TRBJ1-1; 8 nucleotides line up with TRBD1. The V gene's germline CDR1 is SGHNT and CDR2 YENEEA. V was clipped by 5 bases and J by 8 bases; unmatched bases: 4. The CDR3 spans 12 residues. The CDR3, as DNA: TGTGCCAGCAGCGCTCACAGGGGGGAAGCTTTCTTT. The encoded protein is CASSAHRGEAFF.

The V call is TRBV7-2, the J call TRBJ2-5, with TRBD1 matching 7 bases. V was pared by 1 base and J by 3 bases, with 2 bases of the junction left unmatched. The germline CDR1 and CDR2 sequences are SGHTA and FQGNSA. The CDR3 covers 14 residues. CDR3 bases: TGTGCCAGCAGCTTAGAGGGGGCGGAAGAGACCCAGTACTTC. This sequence encodes CASSLEGAEETQYF.

CDR3 DNA sequence: TGTGCCAGCAGCCCCCTAGCTCGGGGTGGAAACACCATATATTTT. This sequence encodes CASSPLARGGNTIYF. This rearrangement joins TRBV7-2 to TRBJ1-3; D is ambiguous. This CDR3 has 15 amino acids. Trimming pared 5 bases from V and 3 bases from J, leaving 14 bases between. Germline V gene sequence: CDR1 SGHTA, CDR2 FQGNSA. The whole variable domain, remainder taken from reference TRBV7-2 and TRBJ1-3, is GAGVSQSPSNKVTEKGKDVELRCDPISGHTALYWYRQSLGQGLEFLIYFQGNSAPDKSGLPSDRFSAERTGGSVSTLTIQRTQQEDSAVYLCASSPLARGGNTIYFGEGSWLTVV.

V is TRBV7-2 and J is TRBJ2-2; D might be TRBD2 (6 bases). Germline V gene data show CDR1 as SGHTA and CDR2 as FQGNSA. Trimming removed 5 bases at V and 7 bases at J, with 11 bases between. This CDR3 spans 13 amino acids. CDR3 region: CASSLEGNGELFF. DNA of the CDR3: TGTGCCAGCAGCCTGGAGGGTAACGGGGAGCTGTTTTTT.

The chain is built from TRBV21-1 and TRBJ2-7; the table assigns TRBD2, which was not confirmed against the DNA. TRBV21-1 is reported as a pseudogene. This CDR3 region has 21 residues. Here the CDR3 reads CASSQILGGTGLARGRYEQYF. The CDR3 DNA is TGTGCCAGCAGCCAGATCCTAGGGGGTACGGGACTAGCGAGAGGAAGGTACGAGCAGTACTTC.

This rearrangement joins TRBV5-1 to TRBJ2-4, with 12 bases lining up with TRBD2. V was pared by 0 bases and J by 0 bases, with 10 bases of the junction left unmatched. There are 20 residues in the CDR3. Germline CDR1 is SGHRS and CDR2 is YFSETQ. CDR3 in DNA: TGCGCCAGCAGCTTGGATCTAGCGGGGGGGCCCCAACTAGCCAAAAACATTCAGTACTTC. As protein: CASSLDLAGGPQLAKNIQYF.

The gene calls are TRBV18 and TRBJ2-7; D perhaps matches TRBD2 (6 bases). The CDR3 extends over 14 amino acids. The ends were cut back, 2 bases at V and 6 bases at J, with 14 bases in the middle. Germline loops: CDR1 KGHSH, CDR2 LQKENI. The CDR3 nucleotides read TGTGCCAGCTCACCAAGAGGGACTGAGGGCGAGCAGTACTTC. It specifies CASSPRGTEGEQYF.

The chain recombines TRBV5-4 with TRBJ2-1; the match to TRBD2 covers 14 bases. Trimming cost V 4 bases and J 2 bases; bases outside gene matches: 2. The CDR3 loop spans 16 amino acids. CDR1 and CDR2 from the germline V gene are SGHNT and YYREEE (reference sequence). Here the CDR3 reads CASSPGLAGAYNEQFF. CDR3 sequence (DNA): TGTGCCAGCAGCCCGGGACTAGCGGGGGCCTACAATGAGCAGTTCTTC.

This chain links TRBV4-3 with TRBJ1-1, with 11 positions matching TRBD1. CDR1 is LGHNA, CDR2 YSLEER, per germline. The trim removed 0 bases at V and 9 bases at J, leaving 6 bases unmatched. This CDR3 has 15 residues. The CDR3 DNA is TGCGCCAGCAGCCAAGACGGACAGGGGGCGGCGAAAGCTTTCTTT. It is translated as CASSQDGQGAAKAFF.

The J gene is TRBJ1-5, the V gene TRBV5-8, with 9 bases matching TRBD1. This CDR3 comprises 15 residues. The V and J ends lost 4 bases and 1 base, in that order; junction bases with no gene match: 3. CDR1 SGHTS and CDR2 YDEGEE come from the germline V gene. CDR3 sequence (DNA): TGTGCCAGCAGCCAACAGGGGGCAAGCAATCAGCCCCAGCATTTT. Encoded protein: CASSQQGASNQPQHF.

The sample holds one count of this clone. The chain uses TRBV28 and TRBJ2-7; maybe TRBD1 (5 bases). This CDR3 comprises 12 residues. Trimming took 5 bases from V and 5 from J, leaving 10 bases between them. CDR1 and CDR2 from the germline V gene are MDHEN and SYDVKM. DNA of the CDR3: TGTGCCAGCAGTCCCAGGGAAAACGAGCAGTACTTC. It yields the protein CASSPRENEQYF.

The J gene is TRBJ1-2, the V gene TRBV28; TRBD1 agrees at 7 bases. Germline CDR1 and CDR2: MDHEN and SYDVKM. Trimming cost V 6 bases and J 0 bases; bases outside gene matches: 4. This CDR3 comprises 14 residues. The CDR3 sequence: CASRRDSTNYGYTF. In DNA, the CDR3 is TGTGCCAGCAGACGGGACAGCACTAACTATGGCTACACCTTC.

This chain connects TRBV9 to TRBJ2-3, with D unclear. CDR1 and CDR2 (germline): SGDLS, YYNGEE. Trimming removed 4 bases at V and 4 bases at J, with 13 bases between. There are 14 residues in the CDR3. CDR3 DNA sequence: TGTGCCAGCAGCCCCTCCCCCCCCGCAGATACGCAGTATTTT. Translation: CASSPSPPADTQYF.

This clone was seen only once. The chain joins TRBV6-6 to TRBJ2-1, with 10 bases fitting TRBD2. V shed 4 bases, J shed 7 bases, and the junction held 7 bases outside the gene matches. The CDR3 totals 15 residues. Looked up from germline, CDR1 is MNHNY and CDR2 is SVGAGI (reference sequence). Here the CDR3 DNA reads TGTGCCAGCAGTTCCACGACTAGCGGGTCTAATGAGCAGTTCTTC. It codes for CASSSTTSGSNEQFF.

The V and J genes are TRBV19 and TRBJ2-2; TRBD1 matches at 8 bases. Germline loops: CDR1 LNHDA, CDR2 SQIVND (reference sequence). After removal of 10 bases from V and 2 bases from J, the junction contained 12 bases not matched to a gene. The CDR3 has 16 amino acids. In DNA form, the CDR3 reads TGTGCCACCCTAAACACCAGGGGGCGAAACACCGGGGAGCTGTTTTTT. It specifies CATLNTRGRNTGELFF.

The chain recombines TRBV11-3 with TRBJ1-6; D remains unclear. V lost 0 bases, J lost 8 bases, and 5 bases lay in between. The CDR3 length is 13 residues. Germline loops: CDR1 SGHNT, CDR2 YENEEA. CDR3 loop: CASSLEEDSPLHF. The CDR3 DNA is TGTGCCAGCAGCTTAGAGGAGGATTCACCCCTCCACTTT.

The chain couples TRBV27 to TRBJ2-7, with D possibly TRBD2 on 5 matching bases. The V gene lost 6 bases and the J gene lost 3 bases, with 15 bases spanning the gap. This CDR3 spans 14 amino acids. CDR1 is MNHEY, CDR2 SMNVEV, per germline (reference sequence). The CDR3 nucleotides read TGTGCCAGCAGGCCCGGGATCATGTTCTACGAGCAGTACTTC. This gives the protein CASRPGIMFYEQYF.

The gene calls are TRBV6-2 or TRBV6-3 and TRBJ2-4; D is undetermined. Germline CDR1 reads MNHEY; CDR2 reads SVGEGT. V was clipped by 5 bases and J by 16 bases, with 18 bases between them. This CDR3 has 12 residues. The CDR3 sequence: CASSDTYRSIYF. As DNA, the CDR3 is TGTGCCAGCAGTGATACTTACCGGAGCATATACTTC.

The rearrangement uses TRBV7-2 and TRBJ1-1, with unresolved D. The V and J ends lost 1 base and 4 bases respectively, with 16 bases between them. This CDR3 contains 16 residues. Germline-derived CDR1 and CDR2 are SGHTA and FQGNSA. CDR3 in amino acids: CASSLVVLRAGTEAFF. Here the CDR3 DNA reads TGTGCCAGCAGCTTAGTGGTTTTGCGGGCTGGCACTGAAGCTTTCTTT.

This clone was observed once. The chain combines TRBV4-3 with TRBJ2-1; 7 positions agree with TRBD1. This CDR3 is built from 14 residues. V trimming: 0 bases; J trimming: 7 bases; junction bases outside the gene matches: 3. Germline loops: CDR1 LGHNA, CDR2 YSLEER. CDR3 sequence: CASSQDPRGNEQFF. The CDR3 DNA reads as TGCGCCAGCAGCCAAGATCCCAGGGGGAATGAGCAGTTCTTC.

This clone was found once. V usage is TRBV6-6 and J usage is TRBJ1-6, with a tentative D call TRBD1 (5 bases). With 0 bases removed from V and 9 bases from J, the gap between germline ends came to 12 bases. The germline V gene has CDR1 MNHNY and CDR2 SVGAGI (reference sequence). The CDR3 totals 15 residues. The CDR3 DNA is TGTGCCAGCAGTTACTCTGGCAGGGACTTTTCACCCCTCCACTTT. Amino acid sequence: CASSYSGRDFSPLHF.

V usage is TRBV3-1 (or the pseudogene TRBV3-2) and J usage is TRBJ2-3; TRBD2 matches 12 bases. From germline, CDR1 is LGHDT and CDR2 YNNKEL (reference sequence). V shed 4 bases and J 5 bases; nucleotides not matched to a gene: 10. This CDR3 is built from 17 residues. This CDR3 is CASSPEASGGEGDTQYF. CDR3 coding DNA: TGTGCCAGCAGCCCAGAGGCTAGCGGGGGGGAGGGAGATACGCAGTATTTT.